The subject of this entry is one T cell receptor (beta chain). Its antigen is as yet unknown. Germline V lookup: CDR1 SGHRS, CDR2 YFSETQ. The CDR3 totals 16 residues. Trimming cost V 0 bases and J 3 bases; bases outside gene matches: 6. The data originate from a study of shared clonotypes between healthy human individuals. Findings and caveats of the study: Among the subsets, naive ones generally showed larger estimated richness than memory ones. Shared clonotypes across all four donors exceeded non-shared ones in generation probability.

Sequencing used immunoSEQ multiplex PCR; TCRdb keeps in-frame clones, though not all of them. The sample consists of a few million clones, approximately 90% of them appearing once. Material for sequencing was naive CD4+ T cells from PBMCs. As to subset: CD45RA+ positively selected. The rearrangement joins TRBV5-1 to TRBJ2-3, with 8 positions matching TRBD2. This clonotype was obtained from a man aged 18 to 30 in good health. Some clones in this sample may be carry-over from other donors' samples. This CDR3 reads CASSLGNSGKTDTQYF. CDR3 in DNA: TGCGCCAGCAGCTTGGGTAATAGCGGGAAAACAGATACGCAGTATTTT.